This entry describes one TCR beta chain. The entry originates in a study of blood T cell repertoires in COVID-19. The CDR3 is made up of 16 amino acids. The V end lost 1 base, the J end lost 1 base, and 11 bases lay between the germline ends. The germline V gene has CDR1 SGHVS and CDR2 FQNEAQ. In the original workflow: Reference gene primer amplification gave estimated nucleated cell counts. Data came from immunoSEQ multiplex PCR; TCRdb stores just in-frame clones and leaves some out. V, J and clone size were drawn from that table, and D and trimming were deduced from the DNA. The sample records around 350,000 clones, approximately 86% being singletons.

The chain recombines TRBV7-8 with TRBJ2-1; D might be TRBD1 (5 bases). This receptor was taken from a human donor in a cohort sampled during active COVID-19. Input material: peripheral blood. The CDR3 protein is CASSLVTARSYNEQFF. CDR3 nucleotides: TGTGCCAGCAGCTTAGTGACAGCGCGGTCCTACAATGAGCAGTTCTTC.